The 32 T cell receptor beta chains presented below share a single source sample, sequenced in a study of low-dose radiotherapy and immunotherapy resistance in tumors. TRAV- and TRBV-specific primers were used for first-strand cDNA, which covered alpha and beta chains. Amplification of TCRs used a constant-region primer and V-primer adapter for around 18 PCR cycles. TCRdb reprocessed the reads with MiXCR, giving one entry per CDR3 protein. The repertoire holds tens of thousands of distinct CDR3 sequences, roughly 20% seen once, with about a tenth in the top ten. Sample time point: after trial treatment. Sample treatment: LDRT plus nivolumab, ipilimumab, low-dose cyclophosphamide and aspirin (RACIN trial). Specimen: PBMCs, collected after low-dose radiotherapy plus immunotherapy. The origin of the receptors is a female donor with ovarian cancer.

This clonotype occurred many times. The rearrangement links TRBV19 to TRBJ2-7; 12 positions match TRBD1. V lost 5 bases, J lost 2 bases, and 4 bases stayed unmatched. The CDR3 is 15 residues long. Germline V lookup: CDR1 LNHDA, CDR2 SQIVND (reference sequence). CDR3 sequence: CASSAGQGAAYEQYF. Here the CDR3 DNA reads TGTGCCAGTAGTGCGGGACAGGGGGCCGCCTACGAGCAGTACTTC.

Many counts were recorded for this clonotype. The chain links TRBV28 to TRBJ2-6; D is perhaps TRBD2 (5 bases). Trimming removed 5 bases from V and 4 bases from J, with 9 bases in between. Germline V gene sequence: CDR1 MDHEN, CDR2 SYDVKM. The length of the CDR3 is 14 residues. The CDR3 reads CASSPPGGANVLTF. CDR3 DNA sequence: TGTGCCAGCAGTCCTCCGGGAGGGGCCAACGTCCTGACTTTC.

In its sample, this clonotype was seen many times. J is TRBJ2-5 and V is TRBV5-4; weak D call: TRBD2 (6 bases). The length of the CDR3 is 18 residues. Trimming cost V 3 bases and J 4 bases, with 25 bases left between them. The V gene's germline CDR1 is SGHNT and CDR2 YYREEE (reference sequence). This CDR3 is CASSYFGPRGNRIETQYF. CDR3 sequence (DNA): TGTGCCAGCAGCTACTTTGGGCCGCGGGGCAATCGGATAGAGACCCAGTACTTC.

The chain joins TRBV24-1 to TRBJ2-6, with D perhaps matching TRBD1 or TRBD2 (5 bases each). Trimming stripped 4 bases from V and 2 bases from J, with 5 bases between. Germline V gene sequence: CDR1 KGHDR, CDR2 SFDVKD. The CDR3 has 14 amino acids. As DNA, the CDR3 is TGTGCCACCAGTGAGGGACCTGGGGCCAACGTCCTGACTTTC. Its translation is CATSEGPGANVLTF.

A note on this clonotype: It is likely a read error: a sequence one base away is far more abundant. This rearrangement joins TRBV6-8 to TRBJ2-3; D unclear. The germline CDR1 and CDR2 sequences are MNHGY and SAAAGT. CDR3 length: 13 amino acids. CDR3 protein: CGSSAFLGDTQYF. The CDR3 coding sequence is TGTGGCAGCAGTGCCTTTTTGGGGGATACGCAGTATTTT.

The CDR3 DNA sequence: TGCGCCAGCAGCCAAGGAGTAGGGACTGGCTACGAGCAGTACTTC. Encoded protein: CASSQGVGTGYEQYF. This chain uses TRBV4-3 with TRBJ2-7; D is possibly TRBD2 (6 bases). Germline-derived CDR1 and CDR2 are LGHNA and YSLEER. The V end was cut by 1 base, the J end by 3 bases, with 13 bases between. The CDR3 is 15 amino acids.

This clonotype was observed at least ten times. This rearrangement joins TRBV5-4 to TRBJ2-5; a possible D gene is TRBD1 (6 bases). This CDR3 comprises 15 residues. The V gene's germline CDR1 is SGHNT and CDR2 YYREEE (reference sequence). Trimming removed 4 bases from V and 5 bases from J, with 18 bases in between. This CDR3 is CASSRDILGIETQYF. The DNA of the CDR3 is TGTGCCAGCAGCAGGGACATTCTGGGGATCGAGACCCAGTACTTC.

This clonotype was observed at least ten times. The chain joins TRBV18 to TRBJ1-1; a possible D gene is TRBD1 (6 bases). The CDR3 consists of 17 residues. The germline V and J ends were trimmed by 1 base and 0 bases, with 15 bases remaining between them. The V gene's germline CDR1 is KGHSH and CDR2 LQKENI. The CDR3 DNA reads TGTGCCAGCTCACCACTCTACAGGGATGGTATGAACACTGAAGCTTTCTTT. Encoded protein: CASSPLYRDGMNTEAFF.

The V call is TRBV20-1, the J call TRBJ1-3; D uncertain. CDR3 length: 12 amino acids. Trimming shortened V by 6 bases and J by 3 bases, and 9 bases separated the two germline ends. CDR1 DFQATT and CDR2 SNEGSKA come from the germline V gene (reference sequence). CDR3 in amino acids: CSASEGGNTIYF. CDR3 DNA sequence: TGCAGTGCGAGCGAGGGTGGAAACACCATATATTTT.

At least ten counts were recorded for this clonotype. The chain has TRBV28 and TRBJ2-7; TRBD1 matches at 9 bases. J was trimmed by 3 bases and V by 7 bases; bases with no gene match: 7. The CDR3 has 14 residues. CDR1 is MDHEN, CDR2 SYDVKM, per germline. In DNA form, the CDR3 reads TGTGCCAGCACTTGGCCGGGACAGGGCTACGAGCAGTACTTC. Amino acid sequence: CASTWPGQGYEQYF.

The table lists this clonotype with many counts. This chain links TRBV6-6 with TRBJ2-1; maybe TRBD1 (6 bases). CDR1 is MNHNY, CDR2 SVGAGI, per germline (reference sequence). The ends were cut back, 10 bases at V and 5 bases at J, with 21 bases in the middle. This CDR3 contains 15 residues. The DNA for the CDR3 is TGTGCCACCTGTTCGCTAACACAGGGAGACAATGAGCAGTTCTTC. It translates to CATCSLTQGDNEQFF.

V is TRBV27 and J is TRBJ1-1; the D is unclear. Trimming took off 2 bases at V and 3 bases at J, with 7 bases between the two ends. CDR3 length equals 13 residues. The germline gives CDR1 MNHEY, CDR2 SMNVEV (reference sequence). This chain's CDR3 is CASSLRSYTEAFF. For the CDR3, the DNA is TGTGCCAGCAGTTTAAGGTCGTACACTGAAGCTTTCTTT.

The V gene is TRBV27, the J gene TRBJ2-7, with TRBD2 identical over 13 bases. The J segment lost 2 bases and the V segment lost 10 bases, leaving 2 bases of the junction unmatched. CDR3 size: 13 residues. The germline CDR1 and CDR2 sequences are MNHEY and SMNVEV (reference sequence). Here the CDR3 DNA reads TGTGCCACCGGACTAGCGGGGGCCTACGAGCAGTACTTC. Its translation is CATGLAGAYEQYF.

This clonotype was found once. The chain couples TRBV29-1 to TRBJ2-7; 9 bases line up with TRBD1. This CDR3 is built from 14 residues. With V trimmed by 7 bases and J by 5 bases, 12 bases remained unmatched. Germline CDR1 and CDR2: SQVTM and ANQGSEA. CDR3 DNA: TGCAGCGCTGGAGCCGGGACAGGGAGGAACGAGCAGTACTTC. It encodes CSAGAGTGRNEQYF.

This clonotype was seen at least ten times. V is TRBV29-1 and J is TRBJ2-7; no clear D gene. Germline V lookup: CDR1 SQVTM, CDR2 ANQGSEA. The CDR3 length is 11 residues. The ends were cut back, 4 bases at V and 1 base at J, with 5 bases in the middle. The CDR3: CSVVESYEQYF. For the CDR3, the DNA is TGCAGCGTTGTCGAGTCCTACGAGCAGTACTTC.

This clonotype was observed at least ten times. The chain recombines TRBV20-1 with TRBJ2-1; no clear D. The V end lost 0 bases, the J end lost 0 bases, and 15 bases lay between the germline ends. CDR1 DFQATT and CDR2 SNEGSKA come from the germline V gene (reference sequence). The CDR3 runs 17 residues. The CDR3 protein is CSARDPRSNPSYNEQFF. CDR3 bases: TGCAGTGCTAGAGATCCCCGGTCGAACCCCTCCTACAATGAGCAGTTCTTC.

This clonotype was seen at least ten times. The V and J genes are TRBV2 and TRBJ2-5; D assignment may be TRBD1 or TRBD2 (5 bases each). V lost 4 bases and J 4 bases, leaving 10 bases between the germline ends. The CDR3 is 13 residues long. Germline CDR1 SNHLY, CDR2 FYNNEI. DNA of the CDR3: TGTGCCAGCAGTGGACAGCTAGCAGAGACCCAGTACTTC. The encoded protein is CASSGQLAETQYF.

V and J are TRBV3-1 and TRBJ2-3, with TRBD2 matching over 11 bases. Trimming cost V 0 bases and J 4 bases; bases outside gene matches: 9. Germline CDR1 is LGHDT and CDR2 is YNNKEL (reference sequence). This CDR3 has 18 amino acids. CDR3 nucleotide sequence: TGTGCCAGCAGCCAAGAGACGGTCCTAGCGGGAGGCCCAGATACGCAGTATTTT. Its translation is CASSQETVLAGGPDTQYF.

This clonotype was seen at least ten times. The V gene is TRBV6-6, the J gene TRBJ1-4, with TRBD1 identical over 8 bases. The length of the CDR3 is 14 residues. Per germline, CDR1 MNHNY and CDR2 SVGAGI (reference sequence). The junction had 8 bases not matched to a gene; V was cut back by 6 bases and J by 8 bases. The CDR3 region has the DNA TGTGCCAGCAGAAGTCAGGGGGCAGGGGAAAAACTGTTTTTT. This encodes CASRSQGAGEKLFF.

Turning to this clonotype: A far bigger clonotype differs at one base, so this is likely a read error. The chain carries TRBV5-4 and TRBJ2-7, with 8 bases identical to TRBD1. Germline trimming cut 2 bases from V and 7 bases from J; bases unmatched to any gene: 11. Germline-derived CDR1 and CDR2 are SGHNT and YYREEE (reference sequence). This CDR3 region has 15 residues. The CDR3 region has the DNA TGTGCCAGCAGCTTTGGGGACAGGCCCTACAATGAGCAGTACTTC. Translating gives CASSFGDRPYNEQYF.

This clonotype was recorded many times. This chain uses TRBV30 with TRBJ2-2; 8 bases line up with TRBD2. The CDR3 is 13 residues long. Trimming took 8 bases from V and 5 from J; bases not matched to a gene: 7. Germline V gene data show CDR1 as GTSNPN and CDR2 as SVGIG (reference sequence). Here the CDR3 reads CASISGATGELFF. CDR3 in DNA: TGTGCCAGCATTAGCGGGGCTACCGGGGAGCTGTTTTTT.

V and J are TRBV29-1 and TRBJ1-2; no clear D gene. V lost 6 bases and J lost 4, with 15 bases in between. The CDR3 extends over 13 amino acids. Germline assignment: CDR1 SQVTM and CDR2 ANQGSEA. The DNA of the CDR3 is TGCAGCGTCGCAACCGGAAGTGTCTATGGCTACACCTTC. Translating it yields CSVATGSVYGYTF.

This clonotype was found many times. CDR3 coding DNA: TGCAGTGCTAGGGGACCAGGTTTAAATTCACCCCTCCACTTT. The encoded protein is CSARGPGLNSPLHF. The chain employs TRBV20-1 and TRBJ1-6, with a possible D match to TRBD1 (5 bases). Trimming cost V 3 bases and J 7 bases, with 13 bases left between them. The CDR3 spans 14 residues. Germline CDR1 reads DFQATT; CDR2 reads SNEGSKA (reference sequence).

V usage is TRBV10-3 and J usage is TRBJ2-2; 8 bases map to TRBD1. J gave up 3 bases and V 5 bases, and 8 bases lay outside the gene matches. This CDR3 is 16 amino acids long. Germline V gene data show CDR1 as ENHRY and CDR2 as SYGVKD. CDR3 in amino acids: CAISLAGGGYTGELFF. The CDR3 coding sequence is TGTGCCATCAGTTTGGCAGGGGGCGGGTACACCGGGGAGCTGTTTTTT.

This clonotype was seen repeatedly, ten times or more. The chain joins TRBV19 to TRBJ2-2, with 7 positions matching TRBD1. The CDR3 covers 15 residues. J gave up 4 bases and V 4 bases, and 6 bases lay outside the gene matches. Germline V CDR1 and CDR2: LNHDA, SQIVND (reference sequence). The CDR3 DNA reads TGTGCCAGTAGTACCTCTTCAGGGGGCACCGGGGAGCTGTTTTTT. Residues: CASSTSSGGTGELFF.

About this clonotype itself: Since a far larger clone is one base different, this is likely a read error. The chain uses TRBV18 and TRBJ2-1; TRBD2 might be the D (6 bases). Trimming left V 8 bases short and J 4 bases short, with 21 bases between. The CDR3 consists of 16 residues. Looked up from germline, CDR1 is KGHSH and CDR2 is LQKENI. This chain's CDR3 is CASNLARIAEYNEQFF. The CDR3, as DNA: TGTGCCAGCAACTTGGCCCGGATAGCGGAGTACAATGAGCAGTTCTTC.

This clonotype was counted ten times or more. The genes are TRBV24-1 and TRBJ2-1; D ambiguous. Deletions cut 2 bases from V and 0 bases from J, with 7 bases between. The CDR3 has 15 residues. Germline-derived CDR1 and CDR2 are KGHDR and SFDVKD. The CDR3 coding sequence is TGTGCCACCAGTGATTCGGCCAGCTCCTACAATGAGCAGTTCTTC. Amino acid sequence: CATSDSASSYNEQFF.

At least ten counts were recorded for this clonotype. This chain joins TRBV13 and TRBJ2-5; D unclear. V lost 1 base and J 4 bases, leaving 13 bases between the germline ends. The CDR3 is 15 amino acids. Per the germline V gene, CDR1 is PRHDT and CDR2 is FYEKMQ (reference sequence). This chain's CDR3 is CASSLDRLVGETQYF. As DNA, the CDR3 is TGTGCCAGCAGCTTAGATAGGCTGGTGGGAGAGACCCAGTACTTC.

This clonotype was counted between two and nine times. No DNA is shown, since the ends of the CDR3 on it are uncertain; the CDR3 is the one TCRdb lists. The V gene is TRBV6-5, the J gene TRBJ2-2; the D call TRBD2 from the table was never checked on the DNA. Germline loops: CDR1 MNHEY, CDR2 SVGAGI. The CDR3 is 18 residues long, ends included. The CDR3 sequence: CASAREAGGTSTGELFFF.

CDR3 bases: TGTGCCAGCAGTACCCGACTAGCGGGAGTTGAGACCCAGTACTTC. Protein: CASSTRLAGVETQYF. The rearrangement uses TRBV28 and TRBJ2-5, with 12 bases lining up with TRBD2. This CDR3 contains 15 residues. The germline V gene has CDR1 MDHEN and CDR2 SYDVKM. V lost 5 bases and J lost 5; bases outside the gene matches: 6.

This clonotype was observed many times. This chain joins TRBV3-1 and TRBJ2-5; tentatively, D is TRBD1 (6 bases). The CDR3 is 15 residues long. The germline CDR1 and CDR2 sequences are LGHDT and YNNKEL (reference sequence). V lost 4 bases and J 4 bases, leaving 16 bases between the germline ends. CDR3 protein: CASSRRKTGSETQYF. The CDR3 coding sequence is TGTGCCAGCAGCCGAAGAAAAACAGGGTCAGAGACCCAGTACTTC.

The table lists this clonotype with many counts. The CDR3: CASSLRGAAYTEAFF. CDR3 DNA: TGTGCCAGCAGCCTTAGGGGGGCAGCGTACACTGAAGCTTTCTTT. The genes are TRBV2 and TRBJ1-1, with a possible D match to TRBD1 (6 bases). Germline assignment: CDR1 SNHLY and CDR2 FYNNEI. This CDR3 contains 15 residues. Trimming removed 6 bases at V and 3 bases at J, with 17 bases between.